This T cell receptor (beta chain) comes out of a study of blood T cell repertoires in COVID-19. This CDR3 is 11 amino acids long. Trimming left V 4 bases short and J 2 bases short, with 3 bases between. In germline, CDR1 is MGHDK, CDR2 SYGVNS. Using immunoSEQ multiplex PCR, the repertoire was profiled, and TCRdb retains in-frame clones only, with some absent. The sample consists of some 260,000 clones, roughly 90% of them appearing once. Sequenced: PBMCs or T cells enriched from blood (not recorded which). This TCR derives from a woman aged 25 to 45 with acute COVID-19. The rearrangement joins TRBV25-1 to TRBJ2-7; D unresolved. The CDR3 spells CASSGAYEQYF. CDR3 DNA: TGTGCCAGCAGTGGAGCCTACGAGCAGTACTTC.